This TCR beta chain came from a study of beta chain features in type 1 diabetes (dated by TCRdb to about 2018). Broadly, across the study: Mean age, gender distribution, total cell number and subset yield were not different between patients and healthy donors. Regulatory and stem cell-like memory subsets were isolated from only 8 patients and about eight healthy donors, whereas naive and central memory subsets came from all 30 or so donors. A total of 100 million to 110 million sorted cells were examined across all samples, and a strong correlation was observed between cell number per subset and RNA yield. The study compared the TCRB repertoires of sorted circulating CD4+ T cell subsets in recently diagnosed type 1 diabetes patients with those in matched healthy donors.

Trimming costs V 8 bases and J 7 bases, and their ends lie 21 bases apart. From the cysteine through the phenylalanine, the CDR3 covers 15 amino acids. The entry retains the CDR3 DNA only, 45 bases that are in frame from base 1. As encoded in the germline V gene, CDR1 is SQVTM while CDR2 is ANQGSEA. All of the isolated RNA was reverse transcribed with the High Capacity cDNA Reverse Transcription Kit, so expressed TCRB transcripts were sequenced. Naive, central memory and regulatory T cell samples underwent deep immunoSEQ sequencing, averaging around 4 million total reads per sample. Sorted cells were lysed in RLT buffer and RNA was extracted with DNase-treated RNeasy Micro or Mini kits, depending on cell number. To prevent cross-contamination, every cell subset was processed on its own, while patient and healthy donor samples were processed together. The immunoSEQ multiplex PCR was used to amplify TCRB sequences from cDNA, yielding 87-bp fragments that span the CDR3 region. Sequencing of the amplicons was done on the Illumina HiSeq platform. In the authors' own workflow: Synthetic template baselines were used to correct PCR bias computationally, reads within Hamming distance 2 were collapsed, and singletons that could not be merged were discarded. Reads were aligned against IMGT to assign V, D and J genes, CDR3 length and insertions or deletions at six rearrangement sites. Within each subset, clonotype counts were normalized to sorted cell number, and only after that were true diversity and Gini coefficients computed with the tcR R package. The overlap coefficient, calculated on TCRB nucleotide sequences, was used to measure repertoire sharing. Out-of-frame TCRB sequences from naive cells were analyzed as a proxy for the pre-selection repertoire. Not all clones reach the TCRdb copy of this immuneACCESS table, which keeps in-frame sequences only. Checked studies attribute under half of the gap to unresolved V genes and leave the rest unexplained. V, J and clone size reflect that table, while D and trimming were determined from the DNA. In this sample the table shows a few hundred thousand clones, 10% to 15% of which occur a single time. 0.0095% to 0.011% of the sample is held by the ten biggest clonotypes.

On the study overall, not on this receptor specifically: Naive, central memory and regulatory TCRB repertoires appeared to be more similar among patients than among healthy donors. PCR might favor shorter templates, but patient and control samples were amplified and corrected together, so any skew would affect both groups equally. Patients with type 1 diabetes made fewer insertions and deleted more nucleotides at VDJ recombination sites, implying thymic rearrangement abnormalities. A moderate but significant shortening of TCRB CDR3 length was observed in type 1 diabetes patients in all four CD4+ subsets. Only small numbers of individuals were included in the HLA sub-analyses, which left unresolved whether HLA type had any influence on TCRB rearrangement. Sequencing cDNA rather than genomic DNA could over-represent highly expressing activated cells, although activation and CD3 levels did not differ between groups.

A word on this clone: This clone's antigen is unknown. Base-call qualities are not available, and no considerably larger clone is one nucleotide away.

Each donor gave one peripheral blood draw, averaging approximately 0.12 L, which was collected into heparinised tubes. A BD FACSAria II was used to sort naive, central memory, regulatory and stem cell-like memory CD4+ T cells with a panel that included CD45RO, CCR7, CD25, CD127, CD95 and CD27. All sorted populations exceeded 98% purity. PBMCs were separated immediately by Lymphoprep density gradient centrifugation and were stained directly, without being cultured. To minimize batch effects, samples were stained and sorted in pairs, one healthy donor with one patient per experiment. The sequenced sample was naive CD4+ T cells from blood. This sample's cell subset or site label indicates: true naive CD4+ T cells. This clonotype was sampled from a woman between 18 and 30 years old with type 1 diabetes. The chain uses TRBV29-1 and TRBJ2-6; perhaps TRBD1 is the D gene, with 6 bases matching. CDR3 loop: CSIAPDRFGANVLTF. DNA sequence: TGCAGCATAGCCCCCGACAGGTTCGGAGCCAACGTCCTGACTTTC.